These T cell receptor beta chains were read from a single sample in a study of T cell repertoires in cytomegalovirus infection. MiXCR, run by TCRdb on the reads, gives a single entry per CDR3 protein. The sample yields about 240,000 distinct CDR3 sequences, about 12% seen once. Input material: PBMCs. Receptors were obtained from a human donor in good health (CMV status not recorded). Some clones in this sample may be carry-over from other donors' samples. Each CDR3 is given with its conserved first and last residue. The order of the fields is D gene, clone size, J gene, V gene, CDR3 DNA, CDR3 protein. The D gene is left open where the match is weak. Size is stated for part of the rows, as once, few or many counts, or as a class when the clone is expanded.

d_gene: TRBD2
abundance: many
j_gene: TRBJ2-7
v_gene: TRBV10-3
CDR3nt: TGTGCCATCAGTAGTTCTGGGACTAGCGGGAACTACGAGCAGTACTTC
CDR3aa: CAISSSGTSGNYEQYF

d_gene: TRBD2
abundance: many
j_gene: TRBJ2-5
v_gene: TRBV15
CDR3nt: TGTGCCACCAGGAGGCGGCGGGAGGGCCTGGAGACCCAGTACTTC
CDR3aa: CATRRRREGLETQYF

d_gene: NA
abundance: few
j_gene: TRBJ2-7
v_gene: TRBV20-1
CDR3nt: TGCAGTGCTAGAGACCCACGGACGGGAAGGTACGAGCAGTACTTC
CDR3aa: CSARDPRTGRYEQYF

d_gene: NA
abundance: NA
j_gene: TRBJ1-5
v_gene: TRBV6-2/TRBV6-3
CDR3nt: TGTGCCAGCAGCAGAGGTGTTGAGGAGCAGCCCCAGCATTTT
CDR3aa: CASSRGVEEQPQHF

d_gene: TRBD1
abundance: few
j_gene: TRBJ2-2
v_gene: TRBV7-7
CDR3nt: TGTGCCAGCAGCCCAGGGGACAGGAACACCGGGGAGCTGTTTTTT
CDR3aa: CASSPGDRNTGELFF

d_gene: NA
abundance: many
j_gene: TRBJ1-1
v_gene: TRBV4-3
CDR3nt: TGCGCCAGCAGCCAAGTCAGGGACACAAGAGGCACTGAAGCTTTCTTT
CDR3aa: CASSQVRDTRGTEAFF

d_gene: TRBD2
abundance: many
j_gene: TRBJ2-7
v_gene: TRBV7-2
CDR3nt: TGTGCCAGCAGCTTAGAAGCTAGCGGGAGTAGCTCCTACGAGCAGTACTTC
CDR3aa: CASSLEASGSSSYEQYF

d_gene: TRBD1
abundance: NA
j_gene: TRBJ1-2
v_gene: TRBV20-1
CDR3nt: TGCAGTGCTAAGAGGAGGGACAGGGCTGTCGTCGGCGATGGCTACACCTTC
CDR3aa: CSAKRRDRAVVGDGYTF

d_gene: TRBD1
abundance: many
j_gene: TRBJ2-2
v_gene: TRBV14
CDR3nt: TGTGCCAGCAGCCCCCGGACAGGGGACACCGGGGAGCTGTTTTTT
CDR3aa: CASSPRTGDTGELFF

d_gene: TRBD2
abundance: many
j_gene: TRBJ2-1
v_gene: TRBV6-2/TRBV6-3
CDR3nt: TGTGCCAGCAGTGGTCTGAACGGGACTAGCGGGAGATTGGGCTACAATGAGCAGTTCTTC
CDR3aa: CASSGLNGTSGRLGYNEQFF

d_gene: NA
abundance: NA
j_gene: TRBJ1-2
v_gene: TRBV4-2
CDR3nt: TGTGCCAGCAGCCAAGAAGCTTCCGACAGCCGCTATGGCTACACCTTC
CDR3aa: CASSQEASDSRYGYTF

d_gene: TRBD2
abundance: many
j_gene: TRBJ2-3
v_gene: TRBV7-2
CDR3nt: TGTGCCAGCAGCTTAACGAGGACTAGCGACCCCACAGATACGCAGTATTTT
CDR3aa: CASSLTRTSDPTDTQYF

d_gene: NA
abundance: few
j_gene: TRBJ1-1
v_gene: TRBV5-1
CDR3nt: TGCGCCAGCAGCATCGACAGGTTTGCTGAAGCTTTCTTT
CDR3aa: CASSIDRFAEAFF

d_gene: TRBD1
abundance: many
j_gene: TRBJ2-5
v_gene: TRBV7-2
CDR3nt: TGTGCCAGCAGCTTAGCTGCCAGGGGGCCTCAAGAGACCCAGTACTTC
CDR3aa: CASSLAARGPQETQYF

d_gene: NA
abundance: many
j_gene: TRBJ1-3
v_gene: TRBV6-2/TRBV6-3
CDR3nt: TGTGCCAGCAGTCCGGGAAACGGGCCCATGAGCACCATATATTTT
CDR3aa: CASSPGNGPMSTIYF

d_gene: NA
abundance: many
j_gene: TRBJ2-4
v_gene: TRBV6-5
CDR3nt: TGTGCCAGCAGTTACCGGGGGAAAGGAGACATTCAGTACTTC
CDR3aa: CASSYRGKGDIQYF

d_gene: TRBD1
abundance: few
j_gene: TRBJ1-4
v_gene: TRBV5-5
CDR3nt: TGTGCCAGCAGCCACGGGACAGGGGGCTCTGGCGAAAAACTGTTTTTT
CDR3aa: CASSHGTGGSGEKLFF

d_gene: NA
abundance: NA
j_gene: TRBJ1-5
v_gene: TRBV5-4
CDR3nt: TGTGCCAGCAGCTTGAATGCGAATCAGCCCCAGCATTTT
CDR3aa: CASSLNANQPQHF

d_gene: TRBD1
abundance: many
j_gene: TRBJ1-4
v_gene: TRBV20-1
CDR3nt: TGCAGTGCTAGCGGGACAGCTAATGAAAAACTGTTTTTT
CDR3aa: CSASGTANEKLFF

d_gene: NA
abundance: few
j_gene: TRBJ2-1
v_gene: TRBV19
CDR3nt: TGTGCCAGTAGTCCTTATTCGCAGGGAGGATTCGACTACAATGAGCAGTTCTTC
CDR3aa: CASSPYSQGGFDYNEQFF

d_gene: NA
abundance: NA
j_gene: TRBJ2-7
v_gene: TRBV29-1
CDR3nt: TGCAGCGCCGGGGGTGGTGGGACCTACGAGCAGTACTTC
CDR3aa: CSAGGGGTYEQYF

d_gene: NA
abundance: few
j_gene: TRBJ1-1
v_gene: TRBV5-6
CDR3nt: TGTGCCAGCAGGGATACAGGGAACACTGAAGCTTTCTTT
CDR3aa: CASRDTGNTEAFF

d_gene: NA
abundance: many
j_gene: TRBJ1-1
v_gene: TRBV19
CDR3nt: TGTGCCAGTAGTGGTACTGAAGCTTTCTTT
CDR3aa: CASSGTEAFF

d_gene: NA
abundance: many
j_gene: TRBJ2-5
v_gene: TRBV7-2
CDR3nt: TGTGCCAGCAGCTTAGTTAAACAAGAGACCCAGTACTTC
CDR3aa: CASSLVKQETQYF

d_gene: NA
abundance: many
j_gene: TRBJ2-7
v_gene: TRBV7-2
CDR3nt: TGTGCCAGCAGCATTGATCAGGGAAGAAGTTACGAGCAGTACTTC
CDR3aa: CASSIDQGRSYEQYF

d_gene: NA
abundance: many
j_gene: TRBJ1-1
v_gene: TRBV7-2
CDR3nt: TGTGCCAGCACCACCCGGGGTATCACTGAAGCTTTCTTT
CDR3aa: CASTTRGITEAFF